This T cell receptor beta chain was identified in a study of CD8+CD57+ T cells in acquired aplastic anemia. The study's findings and limits: Patients and healthy controls showed no significant CD8+ Simpson's diversity difference. Shared by patients and controls, 25 to 30 CD8+ CDR3s were abundant in patients.

Both TCR beta VDJ combination and CDR3 sequence profiling were carried out. Genomic DNA was the template for this profiling. TCRdb called the reads again in MiXCR, with one record for every CDR3 protein. The repertoire holds approximately 95,000 distinct CDR3 sequences, with 55% to 75% as singletons. The table lists this clonotype with many counts. Antigen: not known. Whoever was chosen for sequencing had shown CD8+CD57+ cell expansion by flow cytometry. The sequenced sample consisted of sorted CD4+, CD8+, or CD8+CD57+ T cells (not recorded which) from PBMCs. The receptor was derived from a human donor with aplastic anemia.

This CDR3 reads CATSDRGGGQETQYF. CDR3 sequence (DNA): TGTGCCACCAGTGATCGGGGGGGGGGCCAAGAGACCCAGTACTTC. The J gene is TRBJ2-5, the V gene TRBV24-1; 8 positions agree with TRBD2. V lost 3 bases, J lost 1 base, and 3 bases stayed unmatched. The CDR3 is made up of 15 amino acids. Germline values: CDR1 KGHDR, CDR2 SFDVKD.